This T cell receptor beta chain was identified in a study of blood T cell repertoires in COVID-19. Study-level background: From T cells, B-cell-depleted T cells, or PBMCs came the material, which was cDNA or gDNA.

A few counts support this clone. V trimming: 4 bases; J trimming: 0 bases; junction bases outside the gene matches: 21. This CDR3 is 21 amino acids long. Germline lookup yields CDR1 LGHNA and CDR2 YNFKEQ. The assay was immunoSEQ multiplex PCR, and TCRdb's table has in-frame clones only and misses some. This sample has about 79,000 clones, with around 89% found just once. Sequencing input: peripheral blood. The TCR sequence derives from a man between 65 and 80 years old with active or convalescent COVID-19. The chain employs TRBV4-2 and TRBJ1-3; 7 bases match TRBD1. CDR3: CASSPWLVEWPTGFSGNTIYF. The CDR3 DNA reads TGTGCCAGCAGCCCATGGCTGGTTGAGTGGCCGACAGGGTTCTCTGGAAACACCATATATTTT.